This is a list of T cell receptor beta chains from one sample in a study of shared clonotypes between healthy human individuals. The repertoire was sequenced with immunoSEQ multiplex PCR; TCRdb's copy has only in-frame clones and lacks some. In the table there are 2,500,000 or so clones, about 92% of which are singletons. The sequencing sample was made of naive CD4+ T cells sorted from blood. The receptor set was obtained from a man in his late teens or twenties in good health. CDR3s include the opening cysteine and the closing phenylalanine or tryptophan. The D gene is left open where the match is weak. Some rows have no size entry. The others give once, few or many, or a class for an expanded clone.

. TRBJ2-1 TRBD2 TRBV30 TGTGCCTGGAGTGGAGGCGGGAGAGGAGGTTCCTACAATGAGCAGTTCTTC CAWSGGGRGGSYNEQFF
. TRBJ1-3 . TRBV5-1 TGCGCCAGCAGCTTGGAGGGCAGTTGGGGAAACACCATATATTTT CASSLEGSWGNTIYF
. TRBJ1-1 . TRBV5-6 TGTGCCAGCGGAACTAAAGACAGGTCGGGCACTGAAGCTTTCTTT CASGTKDRSGTEAFF
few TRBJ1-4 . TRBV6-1 TGTGCCAGCAGTGGTTCAGCGGCCAGTCGCGAAAAACTGTTTTTT CASSGSAASREKLFF
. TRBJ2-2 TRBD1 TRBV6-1 TGTGCCAGCAACCGACAGGGGAACACCGGGGAGCTGTTTTTT CASNRQGNTGELFF
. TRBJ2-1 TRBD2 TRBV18 TGTGCCAGCTCACTAAGCTCTAGCGGGAAGGGTGAGCAGTTCTTC CASSLSSSGKGEQFF
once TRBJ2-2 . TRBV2 TGTGCCAGCAGTGAAAATTGGACCGGGGAGCTGTTTTTT CASSENWTGELFF
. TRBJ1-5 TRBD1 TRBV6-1 TGTGCCAGCAGTGCGCACGGACAGGGTACTAGCAATCAGCCCCAGCATTTT CASSAHGQGTSNQPQHF
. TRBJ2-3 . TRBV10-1 TGCGCCAGCAGTACCGGGACCCAGGGTACGCAGTATTTT CASSTGTQGTQYF
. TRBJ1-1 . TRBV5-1 TGCGCCAGCAGCTTGGATCGGGGAACCATGAACACTGAAGCTTTCTTT CASSLDRGTMNTEAFF
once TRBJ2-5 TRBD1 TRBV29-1 TGCAGCGTCCACGACAGGGGGGAGACCCAGTACTTC CSVHDRGETQYF
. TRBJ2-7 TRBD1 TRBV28 TGTGCCAGCAGCTCCCCGGGACAGGGGGCGGGTGAGCAGTACTTC CASSSPGQGAGEQYF
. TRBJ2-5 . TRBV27 TGTGCCAGCAGTTTATTAGGCGTGGAGACCCAGTACTTC CASSLLGVETQYF
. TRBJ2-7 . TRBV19 TGTGCCAGTAGTAGGGGGACGGGCTCCTACGAGCAGTACTTC CASSRGTGSYEQYF
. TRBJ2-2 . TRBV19 TGTGCCAGTAGTATAGGGCAGGGAACCGGGGAGCTGTTTTTT CASSIGQGTGELFF
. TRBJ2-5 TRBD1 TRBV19 TGTGCCAGTAGTATCCCCGGGACAGGGATGGAGACCCAGTACTTC CASSIPGTGMETQYF
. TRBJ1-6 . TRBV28 TGTGCCAGCAGTTCGGGGGGGCGATGGTCACCCCTCCACTTT CASSSGGRWSPLHF
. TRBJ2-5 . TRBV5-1 TGCGCCAGCAGCTTGTTCTCCCCATCCCGCGAGACCCAGTACTTC CASSLFSPSRETQYF
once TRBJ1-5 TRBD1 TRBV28 TGTGCCAGCAGAGAAGCCGACAGGGGGCTTCAGCCCCAGCATTTT CASREADRGLQPQHF
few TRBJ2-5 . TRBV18 TGTGCCAGCTCACCACTTCCAGAGCAAGAGACCCAGTACTTC CASSPLPEQETQYF
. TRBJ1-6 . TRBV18 TGTGCCAGCTCACCGGTCCAGCCTCGTTCACCCCTCCACTTT CASSPVQPRSPLHF
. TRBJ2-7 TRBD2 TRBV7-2 TGTGCCAGCAGCTTGGGACTAGCGAACTCCTACGAGCAGTACTTC CASSLGLANSYEQYF